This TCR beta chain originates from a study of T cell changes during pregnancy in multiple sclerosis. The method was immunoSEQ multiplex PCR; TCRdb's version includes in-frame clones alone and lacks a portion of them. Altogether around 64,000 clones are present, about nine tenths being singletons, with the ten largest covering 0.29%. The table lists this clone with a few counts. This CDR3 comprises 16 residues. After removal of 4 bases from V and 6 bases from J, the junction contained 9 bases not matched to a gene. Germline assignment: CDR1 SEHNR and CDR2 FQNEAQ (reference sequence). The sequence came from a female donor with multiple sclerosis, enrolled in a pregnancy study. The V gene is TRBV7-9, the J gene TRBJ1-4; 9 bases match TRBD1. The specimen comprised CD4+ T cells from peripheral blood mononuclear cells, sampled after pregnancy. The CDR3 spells CASSSALGQGDEKLFF. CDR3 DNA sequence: TGTGCCAGCAGCTCCGCGCTGGGACAGGGTGATGAAAAACTGTTTTTT.